This TCR beta chain was retrieved from a study of T cells after yellow fever vaccination. TCRdb reanalysed the 5' RACE reads using MiXCR and keeps one entry per CDR3 protein. This sample has about 240,000 distinct CDR3 sequences, with around 7% found just once. The CDR3 runs to 19 residues. Germline loops: CDR1 MNHEY, CDR2 SMNVEV (reference sequence). V lost 9 bases and J lost 0, with 27 bases in between. The sequenced sample was CD4+ T cells sorted from PBMCs, obtained 15 days after the yellow fever booster vaccination. The chain combines TRBV27 with TRBJ2-1; either TRBD1 or TRBD2 may fit D (5 bases each). The TCR comes from a man aged 25-45 years who received the YFV17D yellow fever vaccine. The CDR3 DNA reads as TGTGCCAGTTTCTCGAGACAGAAAGGGACCCCGAGCTCCTACAATGAGCAGTTCTTC. It codes for CASFSRQKGTPSSYNEQFF.